These T cell receptor beta chains were read from a single sample in a study of shared T cell receptors in the human thymus. Some clones are missing from TCRdb's copy, which holds only in-frame ones; the method was immunoSEQ multiplex PCR. The sample yields around 730,000 clones, approximately 85% seen once. These data were also reused for a study on human thymus T cells.

The specimen sequenced was thymocytes. The source of these receptors is a girl under three years old with a congenital heart defect. Each CDR3 is given with its conserved first and last residue. A D gene is named only where the DNA matches it firmly. Part of the rows lack a size; the others show once, few, many or a class for expanded clones.

>TRBJ1-2|once|TRBV7-9|-
CASSLALQGYTF
TGTGCCAGCAGCTTAGCGCTACAGGGCTACACCTTC
>TRBJ2-3|few|TRBV6-5|-
CASSYSPGRFTQYF
TGTGCCAGCAGTTATTCTCCGGGGAGGTTTACGCAGTATTTT
>TRBJ1-2|-|TRBV2|-
CASSEVPGNYGYTF
TGTGCCAGCAGTGAAGTTCCGGGTAACTATGGCTACACCTTC
>TRBJ2-1|-|TRBV2|TRBD2
CASSEARGGGARNEQFF
TGTGCCAGCAGTGAAGCGCGGGGCGGGGGGGCCCGTAATGAGCAGTTCTTC
>TRBJ1-2|-|TRBV4-1|-
CASSQASYYGYTF
TGCGCCAGCAGCCAAGCCAGTTACTATGGCTACACCTTC
>TRBJ1-2|-|TRBV27|TRBD1
CASSTRDSLYGYTF
TGTGCCAGCAGTACGCGGGACAGTCTTTATGGCTACACCTTC
>TRBJ2-3|-|TRBV27|-
CASSWGGGMTDTQYF
TGTGCCAGCAGTTGGGGAGGGGGGATGACAGATACGCAGTATTTT
>TRBJ1-5|-|TRBV29-1|-
CSASDSLNQPQHF
TGCAGCGCCTCAGACAGCTTAAATCAGCCCCAGCATTTT
>TRBJ1-4|-|TRBV4-3|-
CASSVLRQANNEKLFF
TGCGCCAGCAGCGTCCTCCGTCAGGCAAATAATGAAAAACTGTTTTTT
>TRBJ1-2|-|TRBV29-1|-
CSVEQQGGEGYTF
TGCAGCGTTGAGCAACAGGGTGGTGAGGGCTACACCTTC
>TRBJ1-5|-|TRBV4-1|-
CASSQEEGRWNQPQHF
TGCGCCAGCAGCCAAGAGGAGGGGCGATGGAATCAGCCCCAGCATTTT
>TRBJ1-1|-|TRBV5-8|TRBD1
CASSPKQGPPEAFF
TGTGCCAGCAGCCCGAAACAGGGGCCCCCTGAAGCTTTCTTT
>TRBJ1-1|-|TRBV4-2|-
CASSQEWSRGEAFF
TGTGCCAGCAGCCAAGAGTGGAGTAGAGGTGAAGCTTTCTTT
>TRBJ1-1|few|TRBV18|TRBD1
CASSLAGGPTEAFF
TGTGCCAGCTCGCTAGCAGGGGGCCCCACTGAAGCTTTCTTT
>TRBJ2-7|-|TRBV11-2|-
CASSLGPNEDCEQYF
TGTGCCAGCAGCTTAGGTCCGAACGAGGACTGCGAGCAGTACTTC
>TRBJ2-1|-|TRBV27|TRBD2
CASSSLIAGLRDEQFF
TGTGCCAGCAGTTCCCTCATAGCGGGCCTGCGGGATGAGCAGTTCTTC
>TRBJ2-4|-|TRBV5-6|TRBD1
CASVGLRDRGRRNIQYF
TGTGCCAGCGTCGGACTCCGGGACAGGGGGCGTAGAAACATTCAGTACTTC
>TRBJ1-6|-|TRBV5-1|TRBD1
CASSFTTGELSNSPLHF
TGCGCCAGCAGCTTTACGACAGGGGAGTTGAGTAATTCACCCCTCCACTTT
>TRBJ2-6|-|TRBV27|-
CASRQLFSGANVLTF
TGTGCCAGCAGACAGCTTTTCTCTGGGGCCAACGTCCTGACTTTC
>TRBJ2-7|-|TRBV5-5|-
CASSLFFVAGAYEQYF
TGTGCCAGCAGCTTGTTCTTCGTCGCAGGGGCCTACGAGCAGTACTTC
>TRBJ2-1|-|TRBV5-5|-
CASSLNRSYNEQFF
TGTGCCAGCAGCTTGAATCGCTCCTACAATGAGCAGTTCTTC
>TRBJ2-3|once|TRBV18|TRBD1
CASSPLTGTERTDTQYF
TGTGCCAGCTCACCACTCACCGGGACAGAGCGCACAGATACGCAGTATTTT
>TRBJ2-5|-|TRBV7-6|-
CASSPEYQETQYF
TGTGCCAGCAGCCCGGAGTACCAAGAGACCCAGTACTTC
>TRBJ2-5|-|TRBV19|TRBD2
CASSRVAGDQETQYF
TGTGCCAGTAGTAGGGTAGCGGGGGACCAAGAGACCCAGTACTTC
>TRBJ1-6|-|TRBV25-1|TRBD1
CASSEFGQGRDSPLHF
TGTGCCAGCAGTGAATTCGGACAGGGGAGGGATTCACCCCTCCACTTT
>TRBJ2-7|-|TRBV14|TRBD1
CASSQKAQTGGSYEQYF
TGTGCCAGCAGCCAAAAGGCTCAGACAGGGGGCTCCTACGAGCAGTACTTC
>TRBJ1-6|-|TRBV6-1|-
CASSEPRVLYNSPLHF
TGTGCCAGCAGTGAACCCAGGGTTCTCTATAATTCACCCCTCCACTTT
>TRBJ2-1|-|TRBV6-6|-
CASSYRDITYNEQFF
TGTGCCAGCAGTTACCGGGACATAACCTACAATGAGCAGTTCTTC
>TRBJ2-5|-|TRBV6-1|TRBD1
CASRGTGGIQETQYF
TGTGCCAGCAGAGGGACAGGGGGGATACAAGAGACCCAGTACTTC
>TRBJ2-2|-|TRBV4-3|-
CASSQVQARDGELFF
TGCGCCAGCAGCCAAGTCCAGGCGAGGGACGGGGAGCTGTTTTTT
>TRBJ2-1|once|TRBV7-3|-
CASSLNPPVRGEWNEQFF
TGTGCCAGCAGCTTAAATCCGCCTGTACGGGGTGAGTGGAATGAGCAGTTCTTC
>TRBJ2-7|-|TRBV4-3|-
CASSQDRQDYEQYF
TGCGCCAGCAGCCAAGATCGCCAGGACTACGAGCAGTACTTC
>TRBJ1-4|-|TRBV28|TRBD1
CASSLWWLRAGQGEKLFF
TGTGCCAGCAGTTTATGGTGGCTTCGGGCGGGACAGGGGGAAAAACTGTTTTTT
>TRBJ2-5|-|TRBV29-1|TRBD1
CSVEDRGTGRARETQYF
TGCAGCGTTGAAGATCGTGGGACAGGGAGAGCAAGAGAGACCCAGTACTTC
>TRBJ2-5|-|TRBV29-1|-
CSGDRQETQYF
TGCAGCGGCGACAGGCAAGAGACCCAGTACTTC
>TRBJ1-6|-|TRBV14|TRBD1
CASSQVFRQGRRSSPLHF
TGTGCCAGCAGCCAAGTGTTCAGACAGGGTCGTAGGAGTTCACCCCTCCACTTT
>TRBJ1-1|-|TRBV6-5|-
CASSYPGGEAFF
TGTGCCAGCAGTTACCCGGGAGGGGAAGCTTTCTTT
>TRBJ2-7|-|TRBV2|-
CASTQHGGGILSSYEQYF
TGTGCCAGCACTCAACATGGGGGGGGCATATTAAGCTCCTACGAGCAGTACTTC
>TRBJ1-6|-|TRBV5-1|TRBD1
CASSSVGTGDSPLHF
TGCGCCAGCAGCTCCGTTGGGACAGGGGATTCACCCCTCCACTTT
>TRBJ2-5|-|TRBV5-1|TRBD1
CASSRRTGGEKETQYF
TGCGCCAGCAGCAGGAGGACAGGGGGCGAAAAAGAGACCCAGTACTTC
>TRBJ2-7|-|TRBV2|TRBD2
CASTSGIVSYEQYF
TGTGCCAGCACCAGCGGGATAGTATCCTACGAGCAGTACTTC
>TRBJ1-1|-|TRBV6-1|TRBD1
CASSHRGGTEAFF
TGTGCCAGCAGCCACAGGGGGGGTACTGAAGCTTTCTTT
>TRBJ2-3|once|TRBV10-3|TRBD2
CATSGGAPDTQYF
TGTGCCACGAGCGGGGGGGCCCCAGATACGCAGTATTTT
>TRBJ1-1|-|TRBV5-4|-
CASSFSSNRDQNTEAFF
TGTGCCAGCAGCTTCTCATCAAACAGGGATCAGAACACTGAAGCTTTCTTT
>TRBJ2-7|-|TRBV11-2|TRBD1
CASSSKGAGGSYEQYF
TGTGCCAGCAGCTCAAAGGGGGCGGGTGGTTCCTACGAGCAGTACTTC
>TRBJ2-3|-|TRBV18|TRBD2
CASSPGLVRSDTQYF
TGTGCCAGCTCACCGGGACTAGTCAGGTCGGATACGCAGTATTTT
>TRBJ1-2|-|TRBV5-1|-
CASSSKGAGEGYTF
TGCGCCAGCAGCTCCAAAGGGGCAGGGGAAGGCTACACCTTC
>TRBJ2-3|-|TRBV7-2|-
CASSPPRVRASGDTQYF
TGTGCCAGCAGCCCCCCGCGGGTCCGGGCGTCGGGAGATACGCAGTATTTT
>TRBJ2-6|-|TRBV7-2|TRBD1
CASSSAGTGRPGANVLTF
TGTGCCAGCAGCTCGGCCGGGACAGGGAGACCTGGGGCCAACGTCCTGACTTTC
>TRBJ1-2|-|TRBV19|TRBD1
CASTPQRADRGEYGYTF
TGTGCCAGTACCCCTCAGCGGGCGGACAGGGGTGAATATGGCTACACCTTC